This record looks at one T cell receptor beta chain sequence and its context. Germline V gene data show CDR1 as KGHDR and CDR2 as SFDVKD. The CDR3 has 17 amino acids. V lost 3 bases to trimming and J lost 4 bases; unmatched junction nucleotides: 11. In the original analysis: Amplification with reference gene primers provided the estimates of nucleated cell counts. TCRdb keeps only in-frame clones here, not all; method: immunoSEQ multiplex PCR. The V and J calls and clone size are taken from that table; D and trimming were inferred from the DNA. The table includes over 150,000 clones, around 82% detected once. This sample stems from a study of blood T cell repertoires in COVID-19. Participants, about 18 to 100 years old, spanned some 23 US areas. Assignments of participants to cohorts depended upon their own reported clinical history.

Input material: PBMCs or T cells enriched from blood (not recorded which). The receptor comes from a man aged 40-49 years who had recovered from COVID-19. V is TRBV24-1 and J is TRBJ1-5; 7 bases fit TRBD1. The CDR3 region has the DNA TGTGCCACCAGTGATACAACAGGGGCCCCCTCAAATCAGCCCCAGCATTTT. It is translated as CATSDTTGAPSNQPQHF.